One sample yielded the 23 T cell receptor beta chains listed below, sequenced in a study of T cell responses to AZD1222 COVID-19 vaccine. Using immunoSEQ multiplex PCR, the repertoire was profiled, and TCRdb retains in-frame clones only, with some absent. The top ten hold 0.9% to 1.3% of the sample, which has 100,000 to 150,000 clones, 92% seen once. Sequenced material: peripheral blood, taken 28 days after the second AZD1222 dose. Every receptor here comes from an adult who received the AZD1222 COVID-19 vaccine.

This chain joins TRBV19 and TRBJ1-1; no definite D call. The V and J ends lost 7 bases and 5 bases respectively, with 8 bases between them. In germline, CDR1 is LNHDA, CDR2 SQIVND (reference sequence). The CDR3 is made up of 11 amino acids. In nucleotides, the CDR3 is TGTGCCAGTATCCTAGGGACTGAAGCTTTCTTT. This codes for CASILGTEAFF.

This chain uses TRBV28 with TRBJ2-4; TRBD2 might be the D (5 bases). The CDR3 has 16 amino acids. The germline V and J ends were trimmed by 5 bases and 1 base, with 15 bases remaining between them. The V gene's germline CDR1 is MDHEN and CDR2 SYDVKM. In nucleotides, the CDR3 is TGTGCCAGCAGTCCAGGTGGGAGTAAGGCCAAAAACATTCAGTACTTC. It yields the protein CASSPGGSKAKNIQYF.

This sequence joins TRBV28 and TRBJ2-5; D may correspond to TRBD1 or TRBD2 (5 bases each). The V end lost 7 bases, the J end lost 4 bases, and 19 bases lay between the germline ends. The CDR3 covers 15 residues. The germline V gene has CDR1 MDHEN and CDR2 SYDVKM. CDR3 loop: CASNPLDGAGETQYF. The CDR3 DNA is TGTGCCAGCAATCCTTTGGATGGGGCGGGAGAGACCCAGTACTTC.

The chain has TRBV5-1 and TRBJ1-3; D gene ambiguous. With 1 base removed from V and 4 bases from J, the gap between germline ends came to 6 bases. In germline, CDR1 is SGHRS, CDR2 YFSETQ. The CDR3 extends over 13 amino acids. Written as DNA, the CDR3 is TGCGCCAGCAGCTTGATCTGGGGAAACACCATATATTTT. It codes for CASSLIWGNTIYF.

In this sample, this clone turned up once. This rearrangement joins TRBV5-5 to TRBJ1-5; possible D gene TRBD1, 5 bases. V lost 0 bases to trimming and J lost 16 bases, with 17 bases between them. Germline CDR1 and CDR2: SGHKS and YYEKEE (reference sequence). The CDR3 has 13 amino acids. The CDR3 is CASSLVLQDPSHF. The CDR3 coding sequence is TGTGCCAGCAGCTTGGTATTACAGGACCCAAGTCATTTT.

The CDR3 protein is CASSLEGGTNYGYTF. The CDR3 DNA sequence: TGTGCCAGCAGCTTAGAAGGGGGCACGAACTATGGCTACACCTTC. This chain joins TRBV7-9 and TRBJ1-2, with 7 nucleotides matching TRBD1. With V trimmed by 1 base and J by 2 bases, 4 bases remained unmatched. This CDR3 has 15 residues. The germline CDR1 and CDR2 sequences are SEHNR and FQNEAQ (reference sequence).

The chain has TRBV9 and TRBJ1-6, with 7 bases lining up with TRBD1. The trim removed 4 bases at V and 7 bases at J, leaving 8 bases unmatched. The CDR3 totals 15 residues. From germline, CDR1 is SGDLS and CDR2 YYNGEE. CDR3 DNA: TGTGCCAGCAGCCCGTTGACAGGGTTCAATTCACCCCTCCACTTT. This codes for CASSPLTGFNSPLHF.

The J gene is TRBJ2-7, the V gene TRBV29-1, with 9 bases fitting TRBD1. With V trimmed by 0 bases and J by 4 bases, 10 bases remained unmatched. CDR1 is SQVTM, CDR2 ANQGSEA, per germline. The CDR3 runs to 16 residues. CDR3 sequence reads: CSVEDFATGGGYEQYF. In DNA form, the CDR3 reads TGCAGCGTTGAAGACTTCGCTACAGGGGGCGGTTACGAGCAGTACTTC.

This chain connects TRBV12-3 or TRBV12-4 to TRBJ2-2; possibly TRBD1 for D (6 bases). V shed 1 base and J shed 6 bases, with 6 bases lying between them. The CDR3 totals 13 residues. The CDR3 nucleotides are TGTGCCAGCAGTTTAGAGGGGGCCGGGGAGCTGTTTTTT. This codes for CASSLEGAGELFF.

V usage is TRBV11-2 and J usage is TRBJ2-5, with TRBD2 matching over 13 bases. CDR1 and CDR2 (germline): SGHAT, FQNNGV. The CDR3 runs to 19 residues. The ends lost 0 bases at V and 6 bases at J; junction bases unmatched: 13. The CDR3 sequence is CASSLDQGLAGSPIQTQYF. Here the CDR3 DNA reads TGTGCCAGCAGCTTAGATCAGGGACTAGCGGGGTCCCCAATTCAGACCCAGTACTTC.

This clone is a singleton in its sample. V and J are TRBV3-1 (or the pseudogene TRBV3-2) and TRBJ1-4, with D hard to call. Germline CDR1 is LGHDT and CDR2 is YNNKEL (reference sequence). The CDR3 has 15 residues. Trimming removed 0 bases at V and 8 bases at J, with 13 bases between. Written as DNA, the CDR3 is TGTGCCAGCAGCCAAGATCTATACGTAGGCGAAAAACTGTTTTTT. Its protein is CASSQDLYVGEKLFF.

This sequence joins TRBV11-2 and TRBJ1-2; no reliable D call. CDR3 length: 13 residues. Trimming took 5 bases from V and 8 from J, leaving 15 bases between them. CDR1 is SGHAT, CDR2 FQNNGV, per germline. The CDR3 reads CASSLAAVPGYTF. The CDR3 DNA follows: TGTGCCAGCAGCCTTGCAGCAGTACCGGGCTACACCTTC.

This rearrangement joins TRBV29-1 to TRBJ2-1; TRBD2 is a possible D gene (6 bases). The V end lost 3 bases, the J end lost 10 bases, and 19 bases lay between the germline ends. This CDR3 comprises 14 residues. CDR1 is SQVTM, CDR2 ANQGSEA, per germline. The CDR3 region is CSVESGDLREEQFF. The DNA for the CDR3 is TGCAGCGTTGAGTCCGGGGACCTTCGGGAGGAGCAGTTCTTC.

A few counts support this clone. The CDR3 reads CASSPFGGTEAFF. In DNA form, the CDR3 reads TGTGCCAGCTCACCTTTTGGGGGAACTGAAGCTTTCTTT. V gene TRBV18 combines with J gene TRBJ1-1; D might be TRBD1 (5 bases). This CDR3 comprises 13 residues. The V end was cut by 3 bases, the J end by 5 bases, with 10 bases between. Germline V gives CDR1 KGHSH, CDR2 LQKENI.

This clone was seen a single time. This sequence joins TRBV28 and TRBJ1-5, with 12 bases matching TRBD1. V lost 6 bases to trimming and J lost 7 bases; unmatched junction nucleotides: 10. The CDR3 sequence is 16 residues long. Germline V CDR1 and CDR2: MDHEN, SYDVKM. The CDR3: CASRGGTGGDSQPQHF. The CDR3 DNA is TGTGCCAGCAGGGGGGGGACAGGGGGCGATTCCCAGCCCCAGCATTTT.

The rearrangement links TRBV5-5 to TRBJ1-3, with unresolved D. The CDR3 is 15 amino acids. Per germline, CDR1 SGHKS and CDR2 YYEKEE (reference sequence). Trimming stripped 0 bases from V and 0 bases from J, with 7 bases between. The CDR3 spells CASSLAGSSGNTIYF. DNA of the CDR3: TGTGCCAGCAGCTTGGCCGGGAGCTCTGGAAACACCATATATTTT.

The V and J genes are TRBV11-3 and TRBJ1-3; D gene uncertain. The V and J ends lost 5 bases and 0 bases respectively, with 8 bases between them. From germline, CDR1 is SGHNT and CDR2 YENEEA. The CDR3 has 14 residues. CDR3 nucleotides: TGTGCCAGCAGCCGAACCCTCTCTGGAAACACCATATATTTT. This translates into CASSRTLSGNTIYF.

The chain recombines TRBV6-1 with TRBJ2-1; TRBD2 matches at 11 bases. This CDR3 is built from 15 residues. The V and J ends lost 3 bases and 3 bases, in that order; junction bases with no gene match: 1. Germline CDR1 reads MNHNS; CDR2 reads SASEGT. In DNA form, the CDR3 reads TGTGCCAGCAGTGAGCTAGCGGGAGGCTACAATGAGCAGTTCTTC. Translation gives CASSELAGGYNEQFF.

This clone appeared once. This sequence joins TRBV7-3 and TRBJ1-6; D gene uncertain. The V gene lost 1 base and the J gene lost 2 bases, with 15 bases spanning the gap. Germline CDR1 reads SGHTA; CDR2 reads FQGTGA. CDR3 size: 18 residues. The CDR3 nucleotides are TGTGCCAGCAGCTTAAGGGGTCGGAGTGAGGCCTATAATTCACCCCTCCACTTT. Amino acids: CASSLRGRSEAYNSPLHF.

Note on this clone: At one of its ends the junction is not consistent with the germline gene, which may arise from a read error. The chain combines TRBV6-5 with TRBJ2-7, with unresolved D. The CDR3 length is 10 residues. The germline gives CDR1 MNHEY, CDR2 SVGAGI. This CDR3 reads CASSYYEQYF. The CDR3 region has the DNA TGTGCCAGCAGCTACTACGAGCAGTACTTC.

The chain employs TRBV6-5 and TRBJ2-1; TRBD2 agrees at 9 bases. The V gene's germline CDR1 is MNHEY and CDR2 SVGAGI. The CDR3 contains 15 residues. The ends lost 2 bases at V and 7 bases at J; junction bases unmatched: 6. The DNA for the CDR3 is TGTGCCAGCAGTTACGTAGGACTAGCGATAAATGAGCAGTTCTTC. This encodes CASSYVGLAINEQFF.

For the CDR3, the DNA is TGTGCCAGCAGTTACTCTTATAATTCACCCCTCCACTTT. Translated: CASSYSYNSPLHF. The chain uses TRBV6-5 and TRBJ1-6, with D hard to call. Germline V CDR1 and CDR2: MNHEY, SVGAGI. V gave up 0 bases and J gave up 4 bases, with 1 base separating them. This CDR3 is built from 13 residues.

A few counts support this clone. V is TRBV24-1 and J is TRBJ2-2, with D tentatively TRBD2 (6 bases). Germline CDR1 and CDR2: KGHDR and SFDVKD. V was clipped by 8 bases and J by 3 bases, with 12 bases between them. This CDR3 is 14 amino acids long. The CDR3 DNA sequence: TGTGCCACCAAGGAGGGGACCGACACCGGGGAGCTGTTTTTT. This gives the protein CATKEGTDTGELFF.